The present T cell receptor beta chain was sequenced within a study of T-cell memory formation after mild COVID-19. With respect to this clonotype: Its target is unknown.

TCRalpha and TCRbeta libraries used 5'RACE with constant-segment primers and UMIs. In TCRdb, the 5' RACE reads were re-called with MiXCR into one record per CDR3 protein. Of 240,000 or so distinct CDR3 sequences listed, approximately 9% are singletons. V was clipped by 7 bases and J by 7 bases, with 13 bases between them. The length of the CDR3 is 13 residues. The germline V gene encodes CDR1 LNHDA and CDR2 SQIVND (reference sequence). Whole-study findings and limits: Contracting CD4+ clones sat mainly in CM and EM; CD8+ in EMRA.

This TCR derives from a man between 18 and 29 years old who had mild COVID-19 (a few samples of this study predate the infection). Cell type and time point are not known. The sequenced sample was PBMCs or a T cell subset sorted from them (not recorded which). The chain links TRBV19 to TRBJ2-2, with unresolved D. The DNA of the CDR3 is TGTGCCAGTATCTCGGGTGGTCGCGGGGAGCTGTTTTTT. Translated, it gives CASISGGRGELFF.